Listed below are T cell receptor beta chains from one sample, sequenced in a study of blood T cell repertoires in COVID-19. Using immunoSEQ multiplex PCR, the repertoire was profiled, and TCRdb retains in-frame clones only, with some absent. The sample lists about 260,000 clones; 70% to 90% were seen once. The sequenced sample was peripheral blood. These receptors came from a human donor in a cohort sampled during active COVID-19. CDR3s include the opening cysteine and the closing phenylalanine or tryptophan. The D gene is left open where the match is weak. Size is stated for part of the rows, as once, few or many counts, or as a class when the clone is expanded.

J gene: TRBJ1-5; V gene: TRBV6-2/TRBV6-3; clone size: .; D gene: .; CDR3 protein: CASSYTEFNQPQHF; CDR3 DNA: TGTGCCAGCAGTTATACAGAATTCAATCAGCCCCAGCATTTT
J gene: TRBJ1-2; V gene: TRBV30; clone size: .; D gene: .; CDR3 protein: CAWSRRIRVLSYGYTF; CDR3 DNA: TGTGCCTGGAGTAGGAGGATCCGCGTGCTTTCGTATGGCTACACCTTC
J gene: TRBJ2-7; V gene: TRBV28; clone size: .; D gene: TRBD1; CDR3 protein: CASIGPTGHEGSYEQYF; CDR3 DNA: TGTGCCAGCATTGGGCCGACAGGGCACGAGGGCTCCTACGAGCAGTACTTC
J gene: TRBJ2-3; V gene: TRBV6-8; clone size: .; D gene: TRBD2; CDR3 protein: CASSCPGRDTQYF; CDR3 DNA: TGTGCCAGCAGTTGCCCCGGGAGGGATACGCAGTATTTT
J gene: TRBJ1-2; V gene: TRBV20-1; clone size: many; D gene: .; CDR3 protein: CSATGRGGYTF; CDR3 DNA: TGCAGTGCTACAGGGAGGGGAGGCTACACCTTC
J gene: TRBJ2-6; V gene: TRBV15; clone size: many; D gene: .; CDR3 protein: CATSSQADSFSGANVLTF; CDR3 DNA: TGTGCCACCAGCAGTCAAGCGGACAGCTTCTCTGGGGCCAACGTCCTGACTTTC
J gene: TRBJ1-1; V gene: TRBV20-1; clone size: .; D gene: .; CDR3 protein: CSPLRDTEAFF; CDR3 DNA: TGCAGCCCCCTCCGAGACACTGAAGCTTTCTTT
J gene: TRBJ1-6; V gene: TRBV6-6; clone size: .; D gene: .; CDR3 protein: CATSWGVIDSPLHF; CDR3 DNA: TGTGCCACCTCCTGGGGGGTCATTGATTCACCCCTCCACTTT
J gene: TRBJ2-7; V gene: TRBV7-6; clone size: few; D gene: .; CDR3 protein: CASSLRGQQAYEQYF; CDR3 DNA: TGTGCCAGCAGCTTACGAGGACAGCAAGCCTACGAGCAGTACTTC
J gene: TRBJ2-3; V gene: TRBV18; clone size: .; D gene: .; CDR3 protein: CASSPEGGGTDTQYF; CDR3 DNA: TGTGCCAGCTCACCGGAAGGGGGGGGCACAGATACGCAGTATTTT
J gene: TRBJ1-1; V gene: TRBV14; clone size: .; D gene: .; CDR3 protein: CASSRSMNTEAFF; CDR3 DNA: TGTGCCAGCAGTAGGAGCATGAACACTGAAGCTTTCTTT
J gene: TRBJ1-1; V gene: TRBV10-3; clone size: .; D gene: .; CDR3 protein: CAIAVATGWNTEAFF; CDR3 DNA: TGTGCCATCGCTGTGGCCACAGGGTGGAACACTGAAGCTTTCTTT
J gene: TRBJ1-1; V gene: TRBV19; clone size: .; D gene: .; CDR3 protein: CASSMYWNTEAFF; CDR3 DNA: TGTGCCAGTAGTATGTATTGGAACACTGAAGCTTTCTTT
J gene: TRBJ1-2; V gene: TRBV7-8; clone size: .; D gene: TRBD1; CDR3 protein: CASSLGRDRVEGYTF; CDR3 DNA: TGTGCCAGCAGCTTAGGCCGGGACAGGGTGGAAGGCTACACCTTC
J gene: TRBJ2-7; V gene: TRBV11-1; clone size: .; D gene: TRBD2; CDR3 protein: CASSPDLAGGLYEQYF; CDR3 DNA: TGTGCCAGCAGCCCCGATCTAGCGGGAGGGCTATACGAGCAGTACTTC
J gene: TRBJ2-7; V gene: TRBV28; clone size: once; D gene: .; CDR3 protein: CASSFTPRSYEQYF; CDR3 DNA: TGTGCCAGCAGTTTTACCCCCAGGTCCTACGAGCAGTACTTC
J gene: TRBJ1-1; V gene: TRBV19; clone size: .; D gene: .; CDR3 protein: CATWTVSEAFF; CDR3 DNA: TGTGCCACCTGGACAGTGAGTGAAGCTTTCTTT
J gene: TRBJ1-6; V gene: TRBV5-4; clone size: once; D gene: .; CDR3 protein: CASSLIGDKSPLHF; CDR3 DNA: TGTGCCAGCAGCTTGATCGGGGACAAATCACCCCTCCACTTT